These 12 T cell receptor beta chains were sequenced from one sample in a study of cytomegalovirus exposure and HLA in healthy donors. PCR used 60 Vbeta primers and 13 Jbeta primers. TCRdb's copy holds only in-frame clones and misses some; the assay was immunoSEQ multiplex PCR. This repertoire shows 110,000 to 150,000 clones, just under 80% found once; its top ten account for under 2.5%. Sequencing was done on a sample of PBMCs. All receptors derive from a man aged 25-40 years in good health and CMV-seronegative.

The gene calls are TRBV5-8 and TRBJ2-7; 11 nucleotides match TRBD1. The CDR3 is made up of 15 amino acids. V dropped 5 bases and J dropped 5; count of bases not matched to a gene: 9. Germline lookup yields CDR1 SGHTS and CDR2 YDEGEE. Here the CDR3 reads CASRRTGTGGDEQYF. CDR3 sequence (DNA): TGTGCCAGCAGACGAACAGGGACAGGGGGGGACGAGCAGTACTTC.

This chain links TRBV7-9 with TRBJ1-4, with D perhaps matching TRBD1 (5 bases). Per germline, CDR1 SEHNR and CDR2 FQNEAQ (reference sequence). Trimming removed 5 bases from V and 7 bases from J, with 20 bases in between. This CDR3 spans 16 amino acids. CDR3 DNA sequence: TGTGCCAGCAGCCTCCAAGGGCAGGCGGGGACTGAAAAACTGTTTTTT. It translates to CASSLQGQAGTEKLFF.

The chain combines TRBV5-4 with TRBJ1-2; D unresolved. Germline assignment: CDR1 SGHNT and CDR2 YYREEE (reference sequence). CDR3 size: 15 residues. The germline V and J ends were trimmed by 2 bases and 6 bases, with 17 bases remaining between them. The CDR3 nucleotides read TGTGCCAGCAGCTTTGGGCTGGGAGGACGCGATGGCTACACCTTC. This translates into CASSFGLGGRDGYTF.

The genes are TRBV25-1 and TRBJ2-7; the match to TRBD1 covers 8 bases. The CDR3 is 14 residues long. Per germline, CDR1 MGHDK and CDR2 SYGVNS. V was pared by 5 bases and J by 2 bases, with 5 bases of the junction left unmatched. CDR3 residues: CASSLTGVTYEQYF. The DNA of the CDR3 is TGTGCCAGCAGTCTGACAGGGGTAACCTACGAGCAGTACTTC.

The rearrangement uses TRBV10-1 and TRBJ2-1; D is uncertain. The CDR3 sequence is 15 residues long. The germline gives CDR1 WNHNN, CDR2 SYGVQD (reference sequence). V was shortened by 0 bases and J by 5 bases, with 11 bases between the two germline ends. CDR3 sequence reads: CASSESRLSHNEQFF. In DNA, the CDR3 is TGCGCCAGCAGTGAGTCCCGGTTGAGCCACAATGAGCAGTTCTTC.

This clone was found once. J is TRBJ1-5 and V is TRBV4-1, with TRBD1 as a possible D gene (5 bases). The CDR3 sequence is 17 residues long. Trimming took off 0 bases at V and 0 bases at J, with 12 bases between the two ends. Germline-derived CDR1 and CDR2 are MGHRA and YSYEKL. CDR3 nucleotide sequence: TGCGCCAGCAGCCAAGATACAACAGGTTATAGCAATCAGCCCCAGCATTTT. Translated, it gives CASSQDTTGYSNQPQHF.

The chain is built from TRBV6-1 and TRBJ1-2; TRBD1 matches at 8 bases. CDR1 and CDR2 (germline): MNHNS, SASEGT. The CDR3 has 15 amino acids. Trimming removed 6 bases from V and 8 bases from J; junction bases left unmatched: 14. The CDR3 DNA follows: TGTGCCAGCAGCGTTACCCTCACAGGGGGTAAGGGCTACACCTTC. Translation gives CASSVTLTGGKGYTF.

V usage is TRBV4-2 and J usage is TRBJ2-1, with 8 positions matching TRBD2. Germline V lookup: CDR1 LGHNA, CDR2 YNFKEQ. The ends lost 6 bases at V and 3 bases at J; junction bases unmatched: 13. This CDR3 comprises 17 residues. The CDR3, as DNA: TGTGCCAGCAGACCAACAACTAGCGGCAGGATCTACAATGAGCAGTTCTTC. It translates to CASRPTTSGRIYNEQFF.

The table lists this clone with a count of one. The rearrangement joins TRBV27 to TRBJ2-7, with D maybe TRBD2 (6 bases). The germline V and J ends were trimmed by 2 bases and 6 bases, with 17 bases remaining between them. The length of the CDR3 is 15 residues. In germline, CDR1 is MNHEY, CDR2 SMNVEV (reference sequence). CDR3: CASSLTRLVHREQYF. CDR3 nucleotides: TGTGCCAGCAGTTTAACCCGACTAGTCCATCGCGAGCAGTACTTC.

This sequence joins TRBV27 and TRBJ2-7, with 12 bases that match TRBD2. This CDR3 contains 14 residues. Per the germline V gene, CDR1 is MNHEY and CDR2 is SMNVEV (reference sequence). The junction had 6 bases not matched to a gene; V was cut back by 5 bases and J by 7 bases. The CDR3 nucleotides read TGTGCCAGCAGTCCCGGACTAGCGGGACGGGAGCAGTACTTC. The encoded protein is CASSPGLAGREQYF.

The chain joins TRBV2 to TRBJ2-5, with TRBD2 identical over 12 bases. This CDR3 is 14 amino acids long. The germline V gene encodes CDR1 SNHLY and CDR2 FYNNEI. Losses at the gene ends were 6 bases for V and 4 bases for J; bases not matched to a gene: 3. The CDR3 DNA reads as TGTGCCAGCAGAGCTAGCGGGAGGGTAGAGACCCAGTACTTC. Its translation: CASRASGRVETQYF.

The chain recombines TRBV10-1 with TRBJ1-1; D remains unclear. This CDR3 has 13 amino acids. Germline V CDR1 and CDR2: WNHNN, SYGVQD (reference sequence). Trimming stripped 6 bases from V and 2 bases from J, with 10 bases between. CDR3 in DNA: TGCGCCAGCAGGAGGACGGGAAACACTGAAGCTTTCTTT. Protein product: CASRRTGNTEAFF.